This T cell receptor beta chain was observed in a study of CD8+ T cells in alopecia areata. Study-level findings and limits: Scalp clonality and expanded CD8+ clones among the top 100 were significantly decreased by tofacitinib. Possibly as an HLA-related effect, TCR sharing across patients appeared less clear than in mice. Normal scalp had lower clonality than lesional scalp, with alopecia totalis/universalis lesions showing this most strongly.

TCR sequencing used cDNA made by reverse transcription of extracted RNA. Clones were read by immunoSEQ multiplex PCR, and TCRdb kept only the in-frame ones, dropping some. The sample holds roughly 180,000 clones, more than 55% seen once. J gave up 4 bases and V 2 bases, and 10 bases lay outside the gene matches. Germline CDR1 is GTSNPN and CDR2 is SVGIG (reference sequence). This CDR3 comprises 15 residues. About this clone: Its antigen is currently unknown.

This sample's treatment: oral pan-JAK inhibitor, 5-10 mg twice daily. The rearrangement joins TRBV30 to TRBJ2-7; TRBD1 matches 8 bases. The starting material was CD4+ T cells sorted from blood, obtained at week 4, from a patient treated with tofacitinib. This sequence was found in a human donor with alopecia areata. The CDR3 spells CAWSRQGSAGYEQYF. CDR3 DNA: TGTGCCTGGAGTCGACAGGGGAGTGCGGGATACGAGCAGTACTTC.